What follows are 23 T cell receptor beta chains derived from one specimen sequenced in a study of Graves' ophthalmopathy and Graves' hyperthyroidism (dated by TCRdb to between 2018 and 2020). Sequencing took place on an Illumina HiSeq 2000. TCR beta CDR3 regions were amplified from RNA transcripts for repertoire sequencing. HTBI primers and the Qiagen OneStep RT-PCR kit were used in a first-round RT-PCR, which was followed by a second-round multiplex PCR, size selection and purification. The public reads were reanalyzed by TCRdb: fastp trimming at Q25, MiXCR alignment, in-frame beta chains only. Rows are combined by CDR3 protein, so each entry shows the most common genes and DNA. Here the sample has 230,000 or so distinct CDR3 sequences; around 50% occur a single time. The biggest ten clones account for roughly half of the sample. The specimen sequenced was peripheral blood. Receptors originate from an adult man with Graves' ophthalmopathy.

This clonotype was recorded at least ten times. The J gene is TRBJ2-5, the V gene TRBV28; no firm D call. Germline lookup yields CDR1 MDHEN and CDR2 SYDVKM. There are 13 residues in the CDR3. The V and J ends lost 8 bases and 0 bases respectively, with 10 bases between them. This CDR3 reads CASREPHQETQYF. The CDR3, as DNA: TGTGCCAGCCGTGAACCACACCAAGAGACCCAGTACTTC.

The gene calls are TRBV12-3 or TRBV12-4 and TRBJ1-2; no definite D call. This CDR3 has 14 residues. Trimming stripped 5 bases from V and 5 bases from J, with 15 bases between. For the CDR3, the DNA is TGTGCCAGCAGTCCTGGGGAGTACGCTTATGGCTACACCTTC. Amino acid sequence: CASSPGEYAYGYTF.

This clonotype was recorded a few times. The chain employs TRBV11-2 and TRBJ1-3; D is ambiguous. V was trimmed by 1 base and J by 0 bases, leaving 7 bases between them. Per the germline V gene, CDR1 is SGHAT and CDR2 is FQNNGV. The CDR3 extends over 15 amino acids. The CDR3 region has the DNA TGTGCCAGCAGCTTAGGTGTCCGCTCTGGAAACACCATATATTTT. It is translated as CASSLGVRSGNTIYF.

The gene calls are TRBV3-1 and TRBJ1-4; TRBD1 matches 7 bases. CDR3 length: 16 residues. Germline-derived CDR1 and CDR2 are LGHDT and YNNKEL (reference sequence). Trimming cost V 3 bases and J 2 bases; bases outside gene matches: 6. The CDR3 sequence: CASSQVAGGTNEKLFF. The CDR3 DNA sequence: TGTGCCAGCAGCCAGGTCGCAGGGGGGACTAATGAAAAACTGTTTTTT.

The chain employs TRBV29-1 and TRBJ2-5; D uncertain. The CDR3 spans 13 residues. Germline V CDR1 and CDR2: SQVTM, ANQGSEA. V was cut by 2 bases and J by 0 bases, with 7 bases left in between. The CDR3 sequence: CSVEYPDQETQYF. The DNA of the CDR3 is TGCAGCGTTGAATACCCAGACCAAGAGACCCAGTACTTC.

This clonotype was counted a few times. The CDR3 DNA reads as TGTGCCAGCACTCTTAACAGGGGATATATGAACACTGAAGCTTTCTTT. Its protein product is CASTLNRGYMNTEAFF. The chain carries TRBV9 and TRBJ1-1; 7 positions match TRBD1. This CDR3 has 16 residues. J lost 0 bases, V lost 6 bases, and 11 bases had no gene match. Germline lookup yields CDR1 SGDLS and CDR2 YYNGEE. The full variable domain, with the rest looked up from reference TRBV9 and TRBJ1-1, is DSGVTQTPKHLITATGQRVTLRCSPRSGDLSVYWYQQSLDQGLQFLIQYYNGEERAKGNILERFSAQQFPDLHSELNLSSLELGDSALYFCASTLNRGYMNTEAFFGQGTRLTVV.

The CDR3 DNA reads TGTGCCAGCAGCTTAGACGGTGGAAGAGGGACTGAAGCTTTCTTT. This translates into CASSLDGGRGTEAFF. The V call is TRBV7-3, the J call TRBJ1-1; D is ambiguous. The CDR3 length is 15 residues. Germline lookup yields CDR1 SGHTA and CDR2 FQGTGA. V was trimmed by 2 bases and J by 5 bases, leaving 15 bases between them. The full variable domain, its missing parts supplied by reference TRBV7-3 and TRBJ1-1, is GAGVSQTPSNKVTEKGKYVELRCDPISGHTALYWYRQSLGQGPEFLIYFQGTGAADDSGLPNDRFFAVRPEGSVSTLKIQRTERGDSAVYLCASSLDGGRGTEAFFGQGTRLTVV.

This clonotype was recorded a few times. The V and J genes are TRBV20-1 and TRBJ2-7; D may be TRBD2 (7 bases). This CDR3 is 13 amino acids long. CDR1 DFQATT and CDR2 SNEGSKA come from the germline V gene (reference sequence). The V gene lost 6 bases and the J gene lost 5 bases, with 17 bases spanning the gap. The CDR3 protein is CSAGGREINEQYF. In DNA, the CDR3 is TGCAGTGCAGGGGGGCGGGAGATCAACGAGCAGTACTTC.

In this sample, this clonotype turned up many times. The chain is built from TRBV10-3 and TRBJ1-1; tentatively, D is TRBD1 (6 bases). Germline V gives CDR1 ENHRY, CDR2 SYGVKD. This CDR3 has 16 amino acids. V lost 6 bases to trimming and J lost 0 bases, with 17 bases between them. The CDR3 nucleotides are TGTGCCATCAGAGGGGGAGTGGGGTCCATGAACACTGAAGCTTTCTTT. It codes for CAIRGGVGSMNTEAFF.

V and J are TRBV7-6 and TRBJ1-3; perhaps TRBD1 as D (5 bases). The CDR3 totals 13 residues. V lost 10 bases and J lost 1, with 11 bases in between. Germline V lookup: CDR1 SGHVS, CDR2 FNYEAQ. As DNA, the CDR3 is TGTGCCACTCGACAGTTGTCTGGAAACACCATATATTTT. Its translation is CATRQLSGNTIYF.

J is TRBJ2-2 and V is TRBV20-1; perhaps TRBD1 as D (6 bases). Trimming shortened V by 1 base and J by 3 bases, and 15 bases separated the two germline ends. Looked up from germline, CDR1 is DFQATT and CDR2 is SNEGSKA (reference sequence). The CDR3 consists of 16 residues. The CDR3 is CSARGPGRTDTGELFF. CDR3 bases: TGCAGTGCTAGAGGTCCAGGTCGGACAGACACCGGGGAGCTGTTTTTT.

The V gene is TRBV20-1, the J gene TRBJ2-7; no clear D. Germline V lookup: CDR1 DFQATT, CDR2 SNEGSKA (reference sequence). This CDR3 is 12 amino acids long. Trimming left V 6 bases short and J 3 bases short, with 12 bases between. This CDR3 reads CSASERGYEQYF. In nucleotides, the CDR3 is TGCAGTGCAAGCGAAAGAGGCTACGAGCAGTACTTC.

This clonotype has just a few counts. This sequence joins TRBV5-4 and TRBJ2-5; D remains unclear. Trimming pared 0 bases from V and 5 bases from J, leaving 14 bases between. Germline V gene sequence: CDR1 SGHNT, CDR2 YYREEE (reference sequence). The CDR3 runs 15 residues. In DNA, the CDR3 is TGTGCCAGCAGCTTGGATGCGAACTTGAGGGAGACCCAGTACTTC. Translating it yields CASSLDANLRETQYF.

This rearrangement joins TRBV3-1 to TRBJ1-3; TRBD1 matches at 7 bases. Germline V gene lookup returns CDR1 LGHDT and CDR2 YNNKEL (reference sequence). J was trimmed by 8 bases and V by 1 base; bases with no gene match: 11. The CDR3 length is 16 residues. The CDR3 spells CASSQGGGDLPDTIYF. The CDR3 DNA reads TGTGCCAGCAGCCAAGGAGGGGGCGATCTCCCGGACACCATATATTTT.

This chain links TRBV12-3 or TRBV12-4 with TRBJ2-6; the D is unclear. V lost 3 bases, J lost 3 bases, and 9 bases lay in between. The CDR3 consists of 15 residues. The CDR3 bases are TGTGCCAGCAGTTTGGTGGAAAGTGGGGCCAACGTCCTGACTTTC. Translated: CASSLVESGANVLTF.

The CDR3 spells CASSYGAAASGNTIYF. CDR3 DNA: TGTGCCAGCAGTTACGGTGCGGCTGCCTCTGGAAACACCATATATTTT. This chain joins TRBV6-2 or TRBV6-3 and TRBJ1-3; D uncertain. Germline values: CDR1 MNHEY, CDR2 SVGEGT. The V gene lost 2 bases and the J gene lost 0 bases, with 11 bases spanning the gap. The CDR3 length is 16 residues.

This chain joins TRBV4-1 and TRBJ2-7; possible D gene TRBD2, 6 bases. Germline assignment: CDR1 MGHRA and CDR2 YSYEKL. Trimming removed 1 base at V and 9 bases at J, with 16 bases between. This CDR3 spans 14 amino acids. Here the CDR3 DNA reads TGCGCCAGCAGCCAAGCGAGCGGGTCCCAGGGGCAGTACTTC. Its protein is CASSQASGSQGQYF.

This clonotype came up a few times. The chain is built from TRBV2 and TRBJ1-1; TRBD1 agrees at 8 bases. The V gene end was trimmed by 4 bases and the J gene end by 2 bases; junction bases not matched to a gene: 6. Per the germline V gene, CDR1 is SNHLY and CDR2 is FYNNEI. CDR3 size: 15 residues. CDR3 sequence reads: CASSADRGRNTEAFF. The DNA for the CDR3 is TGTGCCAGCAGTGCCGACAGGGGCCGAAACACTGAAGCTTTCTTT. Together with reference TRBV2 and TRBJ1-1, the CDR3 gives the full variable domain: EPEVTQTPSHQVTQMGQEVILRCVPISNHLYFYWYRQILGQKVEFLVSFYNNEISEKSEIFDDQFSVERPDGSNFTLKIRSTKLEDSAMYFCASSADRGRNTEAFFGQGTRLTVV.

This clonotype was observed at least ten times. CDR3 in DNA: TGTGCCAGCAGCTCCGGACGCTATGGCTACACCTTC. Amino acids: CASSSGRYGYTF. The gene calls are TRBV7-9 and TRBJ1-2; D not resolved. Trimming removed 4 bases from V and 4 bases from J, with 7 bases in between. CDR1 and CDR2 (germline): SEHNR, FQNEAQ (reference sequence). This CDR3 comprises 12 residues.

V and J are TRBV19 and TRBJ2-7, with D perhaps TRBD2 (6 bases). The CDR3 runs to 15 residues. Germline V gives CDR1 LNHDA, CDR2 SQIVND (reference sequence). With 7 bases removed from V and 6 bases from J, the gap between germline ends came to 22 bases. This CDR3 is CASTVSGSRSAEQYF. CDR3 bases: TGTGCCAGTACCGTTTCCGGGAGCCGATCTGCCGAGCAGTACTTC.

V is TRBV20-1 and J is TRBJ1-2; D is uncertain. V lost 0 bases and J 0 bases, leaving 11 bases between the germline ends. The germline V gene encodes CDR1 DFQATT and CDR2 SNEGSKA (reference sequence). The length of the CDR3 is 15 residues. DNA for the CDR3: TGCAGTGCTAGAGATATTTACAGTACTAACTATGGCTACACCTTC. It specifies CSARDIYSTNYGYTF.

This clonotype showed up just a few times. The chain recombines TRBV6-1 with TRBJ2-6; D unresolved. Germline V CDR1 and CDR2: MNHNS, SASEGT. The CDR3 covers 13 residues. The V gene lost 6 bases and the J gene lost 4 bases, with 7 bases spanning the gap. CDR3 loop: CASSLEGANVLTF. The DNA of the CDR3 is TGTGCCAGCAGCCTTGAGGGGGCCAACGTCCTGACTTTC.

The CDR3 nucleotides are TGTGCCAGCAGACCGGGACTAGCGAGCGACGAGCAGTACTTC. It codes for CASRPGLASDEQYF. The rearrangement uses TRBV12-3 or TRBV12-4 and TRBJ2-7, with 10 bases aligning to TRBD2. Unmatched junction bases numbered 7, after V lost 6 bases and J lost 5 bases. CDR3 length equals 14 residues.